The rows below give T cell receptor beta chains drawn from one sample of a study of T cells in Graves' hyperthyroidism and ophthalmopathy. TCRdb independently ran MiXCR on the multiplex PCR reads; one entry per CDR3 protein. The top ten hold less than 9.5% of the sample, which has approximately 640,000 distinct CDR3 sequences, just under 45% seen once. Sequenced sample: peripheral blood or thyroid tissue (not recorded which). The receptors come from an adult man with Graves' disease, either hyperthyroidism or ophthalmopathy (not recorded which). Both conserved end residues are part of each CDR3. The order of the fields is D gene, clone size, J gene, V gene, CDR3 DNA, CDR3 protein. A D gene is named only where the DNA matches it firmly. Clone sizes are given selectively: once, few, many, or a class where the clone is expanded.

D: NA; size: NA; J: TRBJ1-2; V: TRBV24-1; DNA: TGTGCCACCAGTGAGTCTACAGAGAACTATGGCTACACCTTC; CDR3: CATSESTENYGYTF
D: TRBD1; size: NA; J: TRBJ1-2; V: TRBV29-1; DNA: TGCAGCGTTGAAGGGGACAGGATGGGGAACTATGGCTACACCTTC; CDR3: CSVEGDRMGNYGYTF
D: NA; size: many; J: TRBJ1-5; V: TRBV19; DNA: TGTGCCAGTAGTATAGGGGCGGGCAATCAGCCCCAGCATTTT; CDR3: CASSIGAGNQPQHF
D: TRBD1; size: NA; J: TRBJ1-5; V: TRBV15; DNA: TGTGCCACCAGCAGAGCGGGACAGGGGGGAAGAGGCAATCAGCCCCAGCATTTT; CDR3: CATSRAGQGGRGNQPQHF
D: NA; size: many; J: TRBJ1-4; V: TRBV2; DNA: TGTGCCAGAAGAGGGACGGGGGTAGGCGAAAAACTGTTTTTT; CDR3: CARRGTGVGEKLFF
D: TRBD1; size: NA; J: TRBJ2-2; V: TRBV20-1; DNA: TGCAGTGCTAGAGATAGGCGGGACAGGGGTCGAGGCGGGGAGCTGTTTTTT; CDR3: CSARDRRDRGRGGELFF
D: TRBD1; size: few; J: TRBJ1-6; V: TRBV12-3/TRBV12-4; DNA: TGTGCCAGCGGTAGGGACAGTTATTCACCCCTCCACTTT; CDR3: CASGRDSYSPLHF
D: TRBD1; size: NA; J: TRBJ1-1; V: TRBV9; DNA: TGTGCCAGCAGCCCAGGACAGGGGATGATGAACACTGAAGCTTTCTTT; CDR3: CASSPGQGMMNTEAFF
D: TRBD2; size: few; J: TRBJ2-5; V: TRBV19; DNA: TGTGCCAGTAGTGGGGGACTAGCGGGAGTAGAGACCCAGTACTTC; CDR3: CASSGGLAGVETQYF
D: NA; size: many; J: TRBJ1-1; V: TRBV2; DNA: TGTGCCAGCAGTGAAGCAAGGGGGACTGAAGCTTTCTTT; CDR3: CASSEARGTEAFF